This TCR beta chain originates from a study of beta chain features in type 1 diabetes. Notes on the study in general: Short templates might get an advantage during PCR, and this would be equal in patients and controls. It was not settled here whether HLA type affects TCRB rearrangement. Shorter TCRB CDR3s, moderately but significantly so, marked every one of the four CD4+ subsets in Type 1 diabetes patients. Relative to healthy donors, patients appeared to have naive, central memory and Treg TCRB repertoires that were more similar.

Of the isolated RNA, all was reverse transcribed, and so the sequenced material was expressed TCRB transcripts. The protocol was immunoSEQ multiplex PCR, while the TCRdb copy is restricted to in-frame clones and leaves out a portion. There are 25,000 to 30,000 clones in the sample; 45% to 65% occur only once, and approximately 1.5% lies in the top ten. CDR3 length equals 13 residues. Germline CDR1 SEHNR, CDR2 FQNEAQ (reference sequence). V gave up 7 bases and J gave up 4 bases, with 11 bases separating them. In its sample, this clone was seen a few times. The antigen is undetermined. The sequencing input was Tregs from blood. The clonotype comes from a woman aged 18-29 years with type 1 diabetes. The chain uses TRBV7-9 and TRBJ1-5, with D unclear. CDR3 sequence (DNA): TGTGCCAGCACCTCTGCGGGGAATCAGCCCCAGCATTTT. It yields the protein CASTSAGNQPQHF.